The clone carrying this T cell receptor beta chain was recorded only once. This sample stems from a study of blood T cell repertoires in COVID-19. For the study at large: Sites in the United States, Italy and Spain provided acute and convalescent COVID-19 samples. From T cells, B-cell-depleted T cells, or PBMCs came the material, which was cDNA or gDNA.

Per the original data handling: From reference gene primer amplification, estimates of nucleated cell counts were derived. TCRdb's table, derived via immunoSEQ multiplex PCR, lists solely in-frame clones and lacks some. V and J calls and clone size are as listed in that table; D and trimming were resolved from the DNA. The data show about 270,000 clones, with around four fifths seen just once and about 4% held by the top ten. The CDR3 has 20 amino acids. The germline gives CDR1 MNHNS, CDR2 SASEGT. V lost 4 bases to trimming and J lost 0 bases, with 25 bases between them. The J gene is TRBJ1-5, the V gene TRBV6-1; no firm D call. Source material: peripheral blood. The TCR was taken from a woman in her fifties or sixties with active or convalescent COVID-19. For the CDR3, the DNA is TGTGCCAGCAGTGGAAGATTCTGGGGTGACGGGGAAAATAGCAATCAGCCCCAGCATTTT. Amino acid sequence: CASSGRFWGDGENSNQPQHF.